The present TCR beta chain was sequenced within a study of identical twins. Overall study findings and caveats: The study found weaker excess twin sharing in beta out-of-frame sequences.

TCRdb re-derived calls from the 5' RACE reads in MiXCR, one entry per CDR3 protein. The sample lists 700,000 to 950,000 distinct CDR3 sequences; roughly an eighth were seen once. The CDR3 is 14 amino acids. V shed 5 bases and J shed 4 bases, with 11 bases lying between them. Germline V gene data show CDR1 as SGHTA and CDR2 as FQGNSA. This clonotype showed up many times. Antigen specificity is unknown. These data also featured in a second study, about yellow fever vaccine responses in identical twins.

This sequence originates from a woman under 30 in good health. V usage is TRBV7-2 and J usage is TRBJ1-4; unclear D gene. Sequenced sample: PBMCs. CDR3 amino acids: CASSPGWGNEKLFF. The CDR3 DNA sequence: TGTGCCAGCAGCCCGGGATGGGGTAATGAAAAACTGTTTTTT.